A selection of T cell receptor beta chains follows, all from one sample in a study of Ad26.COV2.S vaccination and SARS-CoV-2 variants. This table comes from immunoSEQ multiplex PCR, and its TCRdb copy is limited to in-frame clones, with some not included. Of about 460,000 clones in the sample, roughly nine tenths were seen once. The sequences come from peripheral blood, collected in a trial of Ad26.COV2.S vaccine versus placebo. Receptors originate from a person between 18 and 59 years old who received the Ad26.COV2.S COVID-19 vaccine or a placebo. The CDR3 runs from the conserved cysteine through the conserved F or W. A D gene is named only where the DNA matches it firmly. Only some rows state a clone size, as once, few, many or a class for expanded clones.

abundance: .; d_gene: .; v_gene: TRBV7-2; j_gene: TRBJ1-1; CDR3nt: TGTGCCAGCAGCTTAGAGAGGAACACTGAAGCTTTCTTT; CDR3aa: CASSLERNTEAFF
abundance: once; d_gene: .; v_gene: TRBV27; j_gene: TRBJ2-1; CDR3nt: TGTGCCAGCAGTCCCCTCCCCGGTAATGAGCAGTTCTTC; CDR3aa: CASSPLPGNEQFF
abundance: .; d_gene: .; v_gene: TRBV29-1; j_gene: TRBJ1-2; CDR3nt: TGCAGCGTTGAAGATCCGAGGGGAGGGGGCTACACCTTC; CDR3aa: CSVEDPRGGGYTF
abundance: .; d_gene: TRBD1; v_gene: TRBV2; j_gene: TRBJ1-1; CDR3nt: TGTGCCAGCAGTGCCCCCGCAGACAGGGAAAAGGAAGCTTTCTTT; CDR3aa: CASSAPADREKEAFF
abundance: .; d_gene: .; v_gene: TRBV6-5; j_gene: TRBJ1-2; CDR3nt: TGTGCCAGCAGTCCCGGACAGCAAAACTATGGCTACACCTTC; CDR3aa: CASSPGQQNYGYTF
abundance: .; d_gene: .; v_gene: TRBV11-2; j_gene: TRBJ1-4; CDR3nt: TGTGCCAGCAGCTTAGTTCTTGTAGGTCAGGACCATGAAAAACTGTTTTTT; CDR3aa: CASSLVLVGQDHEKLFF
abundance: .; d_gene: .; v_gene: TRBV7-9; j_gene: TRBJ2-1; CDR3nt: TGTGCCAGCAGCCTTATTAGGGGGGGAGAGACCAATGAGCAGTTCTTC; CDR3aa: CASSLIRGGETNEQFF
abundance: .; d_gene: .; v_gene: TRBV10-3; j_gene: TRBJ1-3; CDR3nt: TGTGCCATCAGTGAAGGCCTCTCTGGAAACACCATATATTTT; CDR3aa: CAISEGLSGNTIYF
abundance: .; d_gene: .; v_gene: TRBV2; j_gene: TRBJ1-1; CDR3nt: TGTGCCAGCAGTTACAGGGCTCTGAACACTGAAGCTTTCTTT; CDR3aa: CASSYRALNTEAFF
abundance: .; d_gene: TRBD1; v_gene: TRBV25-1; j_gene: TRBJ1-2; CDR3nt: TGTGCCAGCAGTGCGACAGGGCATGGCTACACCTTC; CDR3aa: CASSATGHGYTF
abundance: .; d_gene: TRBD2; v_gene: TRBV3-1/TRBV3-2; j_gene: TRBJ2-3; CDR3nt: TGTGCCAGCAGCCATAGCGGGGGCCGCACAGATACGCAGTATTTT; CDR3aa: CASSHSGGRTDTQYF
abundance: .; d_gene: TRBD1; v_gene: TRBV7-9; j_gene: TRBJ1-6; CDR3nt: TGTGCCAGCAGCTTGAGACAGGGAGGGTCACCCCTCCACTTT; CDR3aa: CASSLRQGGSPLHF
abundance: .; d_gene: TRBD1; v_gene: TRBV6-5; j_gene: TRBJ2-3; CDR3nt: TGTGCCAGCAGTTACGGGACAGGGTTGTTAGATACGCAGTATTTT; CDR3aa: CASSYGTGLLDTQYF
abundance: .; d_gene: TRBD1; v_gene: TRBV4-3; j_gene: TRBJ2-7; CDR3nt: TGCGCCAGCAGCCACACGACAGGGCTCGAGCAGTACTTC; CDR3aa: CASSHTTGLEQYF
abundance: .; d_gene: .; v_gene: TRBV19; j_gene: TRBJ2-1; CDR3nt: TGTGCCAGTAGTATCGTTACTAGAATAAATGAGCAGTTCTTC; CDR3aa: CASSIVTRINEQFF
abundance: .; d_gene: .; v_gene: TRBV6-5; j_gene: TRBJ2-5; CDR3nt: TGTGCCAGCAGTTACGGTCGGGGTAGTCATAAAGAGACCCAGTACTTC; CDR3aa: CASSYGRGSHKETQYF
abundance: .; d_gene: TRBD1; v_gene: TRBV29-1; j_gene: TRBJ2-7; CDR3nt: TGCAGCGTTGAAATTACGACCGGGACAGGGGGCGGCGTCCCCTACGAGCAGTACTTC; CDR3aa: CSVEITTGTGGGVPYEQYF
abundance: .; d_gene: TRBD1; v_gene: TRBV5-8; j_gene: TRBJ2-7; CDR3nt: TGTGCCAGCAGCTCCCAAGGGGACAGGCACAGCTCCTACGAGCAGTACTTC; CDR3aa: CASSSQGDRHSSYEQYF
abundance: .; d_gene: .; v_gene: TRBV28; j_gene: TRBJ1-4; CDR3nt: TGTGCCAGCAGTTTATGGTCAGAAAAACTGTTTTTT; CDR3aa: CASSLWSEKLFF
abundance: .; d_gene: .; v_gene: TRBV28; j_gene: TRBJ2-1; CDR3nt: TGTGCCAGCGCCACCCGGACCGAATCCTACAATGAGCAGTTCTTC; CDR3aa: CASATRTESYNEQFF
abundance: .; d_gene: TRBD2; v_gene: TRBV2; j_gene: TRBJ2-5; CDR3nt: TGTGCCAGCTGGGCGGGGGGGAGCGAGACCCAGTACTTC; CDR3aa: CASWAGGSETQYF
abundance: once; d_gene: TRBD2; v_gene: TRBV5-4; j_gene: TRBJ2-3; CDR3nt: TGTGCCAGCAGCTTGGGTAGCGGGGGATCCACAGATACGCAGTATTTT; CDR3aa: CASSLGSGGSTDTQYF
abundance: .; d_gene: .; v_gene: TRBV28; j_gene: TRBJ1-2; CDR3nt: TGTGCCAGCAGTCAACCTCAGGGAAATGGCTACACCTTC; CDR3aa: CASSQPQGNGYTF